The 15 T cell receptor beta chains below come from one sample, sequenced in a study of OX40 agonist ivuxolimab in advanced cancers. Sequencing was performed with immunoSEQ multiplex PCR; in TCRdb, only in-frame clones are kept and a portion is missing. The sample has about 77,000 clones; about 85% are singletons. The sample here was CD4+ or CD8+ T cells sorted from blood, taken in a trial of the OX40 agonist ivuxolimab. These receptors were collected from an adult with an advanced solid tumor such as melanoma, head and neck, liver or kidney cancer.

This clone was observed at least ten times. The rearrangement joins TRBV6-5 to TRBJ2-7; D unresolved. CDR1 MNHEY and CDR2 SVGAGI come from the germline V gene. Trimming removed 7 bases at V and 11 bases at J, with 24 bases between. The CDR3 is 14 residues long. CDR3 coding DNA: TGTGCCAGCACTCCTATGTCGGGCCTCTACTTGGAGTACTTC. It codes for CASTPMSGLYLEYF.

A word on this clone: The junction differs from germline at one of its ends, possibly a read error. The rearrangement joins TRBV27 to TRBJ2-3; either TRBD1 or TRBD2 may fit D (5 bases each). The CDR3 is 12 residues long. CDR1 and CDR2 from the germline V gene are MNHEY and SMNVEV (reference sequence). This CDR3 reads CATRGVSDTQYF. Written as DNA, the CDR3 is TGCGCGACCAGAGGGGTTTCAGATACGCAGTATTTT.

V usage is TRBV7-9 and J usage is TRBJ2-3; D might be TRBD1 (5 bases). Germline CDR1 SEHNR, CDR2 FQNEAQ (reference sequence). V was cut by 0 bases and J by 0 bases, with 7 bases left in between. The CDR3 length is 15 residues. The CDR3 DNA reads as TGTGCCAGCAGCTTAGCAAGGGGTAGCACAGATACGCAGTATTTT. Translating it yields CASSLARGSTDTQYF.

This clone was seen a single time. The chain couples TRBV6-5 to TRBJ2-3; D assignment may be TRBD1 or TRBD2 (5 bases each). Per the germline V gene, CDR1 is MNHEY and CDR2 is SVGAGI. Trimming left V 3 bases short and J 6 bases short, with 16 bases between. The CDR3 contains 15 residues. The CDR3 DNA follows: TGTGCCAGCAGTTATGGCCGATTGGGGGAGGATACGCAGTATTTT. It specifies CASSYGRLGEDTQYF.

The chain is built from TRBV27 and TRBJ2-7; 9 bases are shared with TRBD1. This CDR3 has 15 amino acids. Germline CDR1 is MNHEY and CDR2 is SMNVEV (reference sequence). J was trimmed by 7 bases and V by 2 bases; bases with no gene match: 9. CDR3 in amino acids: CASSLVWDRVEEQYF. DNA of the CDR3: TGTGCCAGCAGTTTAGTGTGGGACAGGGTAGAGGAGCAGTACTTC.

The chain combines TRBV7-9 with TRBJ1-4; 10 bases fit TRBD1. CDR3 length: 15 amino acids. Germline V gives CDR1 SEHNR, CDR2 FQNEAQ (reference sequence). V lost 4 bases and J lost 4; bases outside the gene matches: 3. This chain's CDR3 is CASSSGQGNNEKLFF. CDR3 DNA sequence: TGTGCCAGCAGCTCGGGACAGGGGAATAATGAAAAACTGTTTTTT.

The J gene is TRBJ2-6, the V gene TRBV6-1; TRBD1 agrees at 7 bases. The CDR3 runs 15 residues. Germline V gene lookup returns CDR1 MNHNS and CDR2 SASEGT. The V and J ends lost 4 bases and 1 base, in that order; junction bases with no gene match: 1. The CDR3: CASSVQGSGANVLTF. As DNA, the CDR3 is TGTGCCAGCAGTGTACAGGGGTCTGGGGCCAACGTCCTGACTTTC.

The V call is TRBV27, the J call TRBJ2-2, with 7 bases lining up with TRBD2. Germline assignment: CDR1 MNHEY and CDR2 SMNVEV (reference sequence). The CDR3 covers 15 residues. Trimming took 8 bases from V and 4 from J; bases not matched to a gene: 10. Here the CDR3 DNA reads TGTGCCAGCCAGAGGCTCGCGGGAGCCACCGGGGAGCTGTTTTTT. It is translated as CASQRLAGATGELFF.

The V gene is TRBV29-1, the J gene TRBJ2-5, with D perhaps matching TRBD1 or TRBD2 (5 bases each). The CDR3 loop spans 14 amino acids. V lost 6 bases and J 5 bases, leaving 19 bases between the germline ends. Per germline, CDR1 SQVTM and CDR2 ANQGSEA. CDR3 residues: CSVLSGNRQETQYF. CDR3 nucleotides: TGCAGCGTATTGAGCGGCAACAGACAGGAGACCCAGTACTTC.

The rearrangement links TRBV10-3 to TRBJ2-3; 12 bases are shared with TRBD2. There are 16 residues in the CDR3. CDR1 is ENHRY and CDR2 is SYGVKD in the germline V gene. Trimming took 4 bases from V and 9 from J; bases not matched to a gene: 11. The CDR3 protein is CAISVTSGSAVETQYF. CDR3 sequence (DNA): TGTGCCATCAGTGTGACTAGCGGGAGCGCGGTAGAGACGCAGTATTTT.

The CDR3 spells CASTTNGELFF. CDR3 nucleotides: TGTGCCAGTACGACGAACGGGGAGCTGTTTTTT. The chain is built from TRBV19 and TRBJ2-2; D gene ambiguous. From germline, CDR1 is LNHDA and CDR2 SQIVND (reference sequence). The V end was cut by 7 bases, the J end by 7 bases, with 7 bases between. This CDR3 is built from 11 residues. Based on the CDR3 plus reference TRBV19 and TRBJ2-2, the full variable domain is DGGITQSPKYLFRKEGQNVTLSCEQNLNHDAMYWYRQDPGQGLRLIYYSQIVNDFQKGDIAEGYSVSREKKESFPLTVTSAQKNPTAFYLCASTTNGELFFGEGSRLTVL.

The chain joins TRBV19 to TRBJ2-2; 12 bases fit TRBD1. Germline CDR1 is LNHDA and CDR2 is SQIVND (reference sequence). The CDR3 runs to 17 residues. V was clipped by 8 bases and J by 3 bases; unmatched bases: 10. DNA of the CDR3: TGTGCCAGTCGTTGGGGACAGGGGGCTAAGGACACCGGGGAGCTGTTTTTT. Translating it yields CASRWGQGAKDTGELFF.

This chain connects TRBV29-1 to TRBJ2-1, with 7 bases lining up with TRBD2. CDR3 length: 12 amino acids. The junction had 5 bases not matched to a gene; V was cut back by 4 bases and J by 8 bases. Germline V gives CDR1 SQVTM, CDR2 ANQGSEA. The CDR3 sequence: CSVAWTRDEQFF. The CDR3 nucleotides are TGCAGCGTTGCCTGGACTAGGGATGAGCAGTTCTTC.

To note about this clone: One junction end disagrees with the germline gene, perhaps due to a read error. The chain recombines TRBV7-7 with TRBJ2-5, with no clear D. Germline CDR1 and CDR2: SSHAT and FNYEAQ (reference sequence). The CDR3 contains 15 residues. The CDR3 DNA reads TGTGCTAGCAGCCCCCTGACAACCCCCGGGGAGACCCAGTACTTC. This gives the protein CASSPLTTPGETQYF.

Turning to this clone: Compared with germline, one end of the junction differs, possibly owing to a read error. The genes are TRBV7-9 and TRBJ1-1, with a tentative D call TRBD1 (5 bases). CDR1 and CDR2 from the germline V gene are SEHNR and FQNEAQ (reference sequence). This CDR3 contains 16 residues. CDR3 amino acids: CASSQDTAGGNTEAFF. Written as DNA, the CDR3 is TGCGCCAGCAGCCAAGATACTGCCGGGGGGAACACTGAAGCTTTCTTT. The whole variable domain, filled in from reference TRBV7-9 and TRBJ1-1, reads DTGVSQNPRHKITKRGQNVTFRCDPISEHNRLYWYRQTLGQGPEFLTYFQNEAQLEKSRLLSDRFSAERPKGSFSTLEIQRTEQGDSAMYLCASSQDTAGGNTEAFFGQGTRLTVV.